These T cell receptor beta chains were read from a single sample in a study of radiation and T cells in renal cell carcinoma. Assay: immunoSEQ multiplex PCR; the TCRdb copy retains only in-frame clones and omits some. The sample has tens of thousands of clones, 80% to 90% seen once. This material consisted of blood, taken from a patient whose treatment included radiotherapy and nephrectomy. These receptors all come from a woman in her forties or fifties with renal cell carcinoma. The CDR3 runs from the conserved cysteine through the conserved F or W. The D gene is left open where the match is weak. Part of the rows lack a size; the others show once, few, many or a class for expanded clones.

few	TRBV2	TRBJ1-1	.	CASSEEGNTEAFF	TGTGCCAGCAGTGAAGAGGGGAACACTGAAGCTTTCTTT
once	TRBV4-3	TRBJ2-7	.	CASSQDRQGSYEQYF	TGCGCCAGCAGCCAAGATCGTCAGGGTTCCTACGAGCAGTACTTC
.	TRBV19	TRBJ2-3	TRBD2	CASSVGTNTDTQYF	TGTGCCAGTAGTGTCGGGACTAACACAGATACGCAGTATTTT
.	TRBV28	TRBJ2-7	.	CASSPVWSGGGTPYEQYF	TGTGCCAGCAGCCCTGTCTGGTCTGGCGGAGGGACCCCCTACGAGCAGTACTTC
.	TRBV28	TRBJ1-5	TRBD1	CASSPRQGFINQPQHF	TGTGCCAGCAGCCCTAGACAGGGGTTCATCAATCAGCCCCAGCATTTT
.	TRBV15	TRBJ1-2	.	CATSSQMGGYGYTF	TGTGCCACCAGCAGCCAAATGGGAGGTTATGGCTACACCTTC
.	TRBV19	TRBJ1-6	.	CASTQGGSSYNSPLHF	TGTGCCAGTACCCAGGGCGGGAGCTCCTATAATTCACCCCTCCACTTT
.	TRBV15	TRBJ1-1	.	CATSRDRKGRLGTEAFF	TGTGCCACCAGCAGAGATCGTAAGGGGCGCTTGGGCACTGAAGCTTTCTTT
.	TRBV7-3	TRBJ2-3	TRBD1	CASSSTGAFRTDTQYF	TGTGCCAGCAGCTCTACAGGGGCCTTTAGGACAGATACGCAGTATTTT
.	TRBV18	TRBJ2-1	.	CASSPPLSSLGQFF	TGTGCCAGCTCACCCCCACTATCTAGCTTGGGGCAGTTCTTC
.	TRBV14	TRBJ1-1	.	CASSPHIGTEAFF	TGTGCCAGCAGTCCACATATCGGAACTGAAGCTTTCTTT
few	TRBV29-1	TRBJ1-1	.	CSVENTGNTEAFF	TGCAGCGTTGAAAACACAGGGAACACTGAAGCTTTCTTT
.	TRBV5-4	TRBJ1-5	.	CASSLAGDPNQPQHF	TGTGCCAGCAGCTTGGCAGGGGACCCCAATCAGCCCCAGCATTTT
few	TRBV11-3	TRBJ2-3	.	CASSTRLDTQYF	TGTGCCAGCAGCACTAGGTTAGATACGCAGTATTTT
.	TRBV29-1	TRBJ2-7	TRBD2	CSVRLAETSYEQYF	TGCAGCGTTCGGCTAGCGGAAACCTCCTACGAGCAGTACTTC
.	TRBV7-2	TRBJ1-2	.	CASSSRDPSRADYGYTF	TGTGCCAGCAGCTCCAGGGACCCTAGCCGAGCGGACTATGGCTACACCTTC
.	TRBV4-1	TRBJ1-3	.	CASSQGQRGNTIYF	TGCGCCAGCAGCCAAGGACAGAGGGGAAACACCATATATTTT
.	TRBV28	TRBJ1-5	.	CASAIPWVGNQPQHF	TGTGCCAGCGCCATCCCCTGGGTAGGGAATCAGCCCCAGCATTTT
.	TRBV10-3	TRBJ1-2	.	CAISGAGALNYGYTF	TGTGCCATCAGTGGGGCAGGGGCCTTAAACTATGGCTACACCTTC
.	TRBV19	TRBJ2-5	TRBD2	CASTAGGTYQETQYF	TGTGCCAGTACCGCGGGGGGGACATACCAAGAGACCCAGTACTTC
.	TRBV28	TRBJ2-5	.	CASGGAGLETQYF	TGTGCCAGTGGCGGGGCAGGCTTGGAGACCCAGTACTTC
.	TRBV5-1	TRBJ1-3	.	CASSTGTKGNTIYF	TGCGCCAGCAGCACCGGGACGAAAGGAAACACCATATATTTT
.	TRBV18	TRBJ2-3	.	CASSPRGDTDTQYF	TGTGCCAGCTCACCAAGGGGCGACACAGATACGCAGTATTTT
once	TRBV18	TRBJ2-3	TRBD2	CASSPGGGGTDTQYF	TGTGCCAGCTCACCCGGGGGGGGTGGCACAGATACGCAGTATTTT
.	TRBV6-6	TRBJ2-3	TRBD2	CASSPGTSGGGDTQYF	TGTGCCAGCAGCCCGGGGACTAGCGGGGGGGGAGATACGCAGTATTTT
.	TRBV9	TRBJ2-2	TRBD1	CASSVGTGYPGELFF	TGTGCCAGCAGCGTAGGGACAGGGTATCCCGGGGAGCTGTTTTTT
.	TRBV10-1	TRBJ2-7	TRBD1	CASSEEPGQGFIEQYF	TGCGCCAGCAGTGAGGAACCGGGACAGGGCTTTATCGAGCAGTACTTC
.	TRBV18	TRBJ1-5	.	CASSPNQNSNQPQHF	TGTGCCAGCTCACCCAACCAAAATAGCAATCAGCCCCAGCATTTT
.	TRBV9	TRBJ2-3	.	CASSATTSQPDTQYF	TGTGCCAGCAGCGCAACGACGTCGCAGCCAGATACGCAGTATTTT
few	TRBV25-1	TRBJ2-5	.	CASSSGWEETQYF	TGTGCCAGCAGTTCAGGGTGGGAAGAGACCCAGTACTTC
.	TRBV19	TRBJ2-3	TRBD2	CASSMGGAGLRADTQYF	TGTGCCAGTAGTATGGGAGGAGCGGGGTTACGGGCAGATACGCAGTATTTT
few	TRBV9	TRBJ1-2	.	CASSVEGGRYFTF	TGTGCCAGCAGCGTAGAGGGTGGACGGTACTTCACCTTC
few	TRBV4-3	TRBJ1-2	.	CASSQDGRAANYGYTF	TGCGCCAGCAGCCAAGATGGACGGGCAGCTAACTATGGCTACACCTTC
.	TRBV9	TRBJ1-2	.	CASSASSRAFGYGYTF	TGTGCCAGCAGCGCATCATCCCGGGCATTCGGCTATGGCTACACCTTC
.	TRBV7-2	TRBJ2-6	TRBD1	CASSLGVGQGYGANVLTF	TGTGCCAGCAGCTTAGGAGTGGGACAGGGGTATGGGGCCAACGTCCTGACTTTC
.	TRBV19	TRBJ2-7	TRBD1	CASSMDRARLEQYF	TGTGCCAGTAGTATGGACAGGGCCCGTCTAGAGCAGTACTTC
.	TRBV5-4	TRBJ1-3	.	CASSSNRDFGNTIYF	TGTGCCAGCAGCTCCAACCGGGATTTTGGAAACACCATATATTTT
.	TRBV10-3	TRBJ2-3	.	CAISALGALGTDTQYF	TGTGCCATCAGCGCCTTAGGGGCCCTTGGGACAGATACGCAGTATTTT
.	TRBV30	TRBJ1-2	.	CAWSGDSRNYGYTF	TGTGCCTGGAGTGGAGACAGTAGAAACTATGGCTACACCTTC
.	TRBV6-1	TRBJ2-3	.	CASSEGGLTGTQYF	TGTGCCAGCAGTGAAGGAGGACTAACCGGTACGCAGTATTTT
.	TRBV5-6	TRBJ2-3	.	CASSLSLAPSSTQYF	TGTGCCAGCAGCTTGTCCCTAGCGCCTTCTAGTACGCAGTATTTT
.	TRBV6-6	TRBJ1-1	.	CASSPIGGTEAFF	TGTGCCAGCAGTCCTATAGGGGGCACTGAAGCTTTCTTT
.	TRBV7-9	TRBJ2-1	.	CASSRANEQFF	TGTGCCAGCAGCCGCGCCAATGAGCAGTTCTTC
.	TRBV13	TRBJ1-2	TRBD1	CASSLGTGKYGYTF	TGTGCCAGCAGTCTAGGGACAGGGAAGTATGGCTACACCTTC
.	TRBV28	TRBJ2-7	.	CASSFNQGSYEQYF	TGTGCCAGCAGTTTCAATCAGGGAAGCTACGAGCAGTACTTC
.	TRBV4-3	TRBJ2-1	.	CASSQEASNEQFF	TGCGCCAGCAGCCAAGAGGCTAGCAATGAGCAGTTCTTC
.	TRBV30	TRBJ1-2	.	CAWSEGDYGYTF	TGTGCCTGGAGTGAAGGGGATTATGGCTACACCTTC
.	TRBV5-5	TRBJ2-2	.	CASSLQVDLITGELFF	TGTGCCAGCAGCTTGCAGGTGGATTTGATTACCGGGGAGCTGTTTTTT
.	TRBV5-1	TRBJ2-6	TRBD1	CASSNRGPGANVLTF	TGCGCCAGCAGCAACAGGGGACCTGGGGCCAACGTCCTGACTTTC
.	TRBV5-1	TRBJ2-7	.	CASSPGSRDRVYEQYF	TGCGCCAGCAGCCCCGGGTCTCGGGATCGGGTCTACGAGCAGTACTTC
.	TRBV27	TRBJ2-5	.	CASSHGAWETQYF	TGTGCCAGCAGTCACGGGGCCTGGGAGACCCAGTACTTC
few	TRBV7-9	TRBJ2-2	.	CASSPPRGNTGELFF	TGTGCCAGCAGCCCGCCTCGCGGAAACACCGGGGAGCTGTTTTTT